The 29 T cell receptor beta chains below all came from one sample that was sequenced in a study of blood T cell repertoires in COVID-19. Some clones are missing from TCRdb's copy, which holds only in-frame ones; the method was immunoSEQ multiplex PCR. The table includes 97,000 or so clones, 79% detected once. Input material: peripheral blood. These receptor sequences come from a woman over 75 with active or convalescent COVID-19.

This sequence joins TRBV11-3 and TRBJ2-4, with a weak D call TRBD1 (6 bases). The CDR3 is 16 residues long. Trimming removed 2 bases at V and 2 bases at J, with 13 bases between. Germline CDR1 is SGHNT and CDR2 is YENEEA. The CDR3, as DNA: TGTGCCAGCAGCTTAAGCGCAGGGGCTTCCAAAAACATTCAGTACTTC. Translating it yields CASSLSAGASKNIQYF.

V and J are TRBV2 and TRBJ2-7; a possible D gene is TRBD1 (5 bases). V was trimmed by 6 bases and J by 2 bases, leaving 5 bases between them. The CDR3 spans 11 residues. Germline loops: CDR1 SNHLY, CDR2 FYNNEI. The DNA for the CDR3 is TGTGCCAGCAGACAGGCCTACGAGCAGTACTTC. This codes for CASRQAYEQYF.

The CDR3 region is CSVIRLASSDEQYF. For the CDR3, the DNA is TGCAGCGTTATTCGACTAGCGTCTTCTGACGAGCAGTACTTC. The J gene is TRBJ2-7, the V gene TRBV29-1; the match to TRBD2 covers 8 bases. Germline V gene lookup returns CDR1 SQVTM and CDR2 ANQGSEA. The CDR3 covers 14 residues. The junction had 11 bases not matched to a gene; V was cut back by 5 bases and J by 5 bases.

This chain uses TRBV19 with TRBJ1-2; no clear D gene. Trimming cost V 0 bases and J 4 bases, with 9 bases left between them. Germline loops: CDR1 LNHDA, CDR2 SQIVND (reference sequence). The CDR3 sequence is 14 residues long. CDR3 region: CASSIEGDRYGYTF. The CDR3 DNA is TGTGCCAGTAGTATAGAGGGCGACCGCTATGGCTACACCTTC.

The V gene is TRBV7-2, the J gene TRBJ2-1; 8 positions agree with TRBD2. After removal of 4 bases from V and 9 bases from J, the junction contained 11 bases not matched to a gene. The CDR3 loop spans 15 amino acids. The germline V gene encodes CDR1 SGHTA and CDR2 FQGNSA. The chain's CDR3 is CASSSQTGGPFEQFF. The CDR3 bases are TGTGCCAGCAGCTCCCAGACGGGAGGGCCGTTTGAGCAGTTCTTC.

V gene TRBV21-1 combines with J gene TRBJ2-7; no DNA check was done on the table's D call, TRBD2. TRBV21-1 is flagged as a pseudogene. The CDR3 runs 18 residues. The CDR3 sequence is CASSHTRGSGPRRYEQYF. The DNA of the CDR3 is TGTGCCAGCAGTCACACCCGTGGTAGCGGCCCACGGCGGTACGAGCAGTACTTC.

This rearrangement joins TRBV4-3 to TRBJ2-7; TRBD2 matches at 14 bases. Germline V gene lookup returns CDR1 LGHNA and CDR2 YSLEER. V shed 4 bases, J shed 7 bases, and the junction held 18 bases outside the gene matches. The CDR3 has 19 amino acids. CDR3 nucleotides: TGCGCCAGCAGCCCTAATATGGGGCAGGGGACTAGCGGGAGAGGAGAGCAGTACTTC. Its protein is CASSPNMGQGTSGRGEQYF.

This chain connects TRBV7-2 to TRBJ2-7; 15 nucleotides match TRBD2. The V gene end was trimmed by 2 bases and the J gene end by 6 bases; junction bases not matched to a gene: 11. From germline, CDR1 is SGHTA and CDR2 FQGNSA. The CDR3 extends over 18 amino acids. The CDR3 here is CASSLTGLAGGPTSEQYF. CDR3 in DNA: TGTGCCAGCAGCTTAACGGGACTAGCGGGAGGCCCAACTTCCGAGCAGTACTTC. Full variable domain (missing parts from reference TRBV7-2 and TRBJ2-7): GAGVSQSPSNKVTEKGKDVELRCDPISGHTALYWYRQSLGQGLEFLIYFQGNSAPDKSGLPSDRFSAERTGGSVSTLTIQRTQQEDSAVYLCASSLTGLAGGPTSEQYFGPGTRLTVT.

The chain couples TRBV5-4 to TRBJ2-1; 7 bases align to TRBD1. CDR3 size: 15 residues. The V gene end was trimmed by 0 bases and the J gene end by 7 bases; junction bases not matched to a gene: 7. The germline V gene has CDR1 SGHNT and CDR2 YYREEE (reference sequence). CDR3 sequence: CASSLDSGTENEQFF. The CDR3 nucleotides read TGTGCCAGCAGCTTGGACTCCGGGACAGAAAATGAGCAGTTCTTC. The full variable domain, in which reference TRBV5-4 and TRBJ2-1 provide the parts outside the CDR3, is ETGVTQSPTHLIKTRGQQVTLRCSSQSGHNTVSWYQQALGQGPQFIFQYYREEENGRGNFPPRFSGLQFPNYSSELNVNALELDDSALYLCASSLDSGTENEQFFGPGTRLTVL.

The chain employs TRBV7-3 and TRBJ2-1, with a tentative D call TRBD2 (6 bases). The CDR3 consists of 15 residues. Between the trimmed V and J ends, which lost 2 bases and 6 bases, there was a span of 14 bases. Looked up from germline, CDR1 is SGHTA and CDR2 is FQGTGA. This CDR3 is CASSLGGGSRNEQFF. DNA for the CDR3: TGTGCCAGCAGCTTAGGTGGGGGGAGTCGCAATGAGCAGTTCTTC.

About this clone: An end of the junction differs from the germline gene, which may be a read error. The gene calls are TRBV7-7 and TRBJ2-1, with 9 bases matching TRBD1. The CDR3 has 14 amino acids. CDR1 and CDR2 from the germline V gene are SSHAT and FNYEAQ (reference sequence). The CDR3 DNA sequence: TGTGCTAGCAGCGAACGGACAGGGGACAATGAGCAGTTCTTC. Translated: CASSERTGDNEQFF. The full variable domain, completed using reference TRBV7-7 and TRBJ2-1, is GAGVSQSPRYKVTKRGQDVTLRCDPISSHATLYWYQQALGQGPEFLTYFNYEAQPDKSGLPSDRFSAERPEGSISTLTIQRTEQRDSAMYRCASSERTGDNEQFFGPGTRLTVL.

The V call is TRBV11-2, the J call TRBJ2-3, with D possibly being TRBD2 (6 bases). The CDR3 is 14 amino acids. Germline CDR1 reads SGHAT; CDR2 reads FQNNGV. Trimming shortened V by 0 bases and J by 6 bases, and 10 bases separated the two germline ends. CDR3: CASSLDSGRDTQYF. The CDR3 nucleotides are TGTGCCAGCAGCTTAGATAGCGGTCGTGATACGCAGTATTTT.

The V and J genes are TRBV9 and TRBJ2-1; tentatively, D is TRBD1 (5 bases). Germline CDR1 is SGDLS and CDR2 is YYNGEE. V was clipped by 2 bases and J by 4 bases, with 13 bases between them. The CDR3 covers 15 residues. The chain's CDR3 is CASSVGWGDYNEQFF. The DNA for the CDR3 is TGTGCCAGCAGCGTGGGTTGGGGCGATTACAATGAGCAGTTCTTC.

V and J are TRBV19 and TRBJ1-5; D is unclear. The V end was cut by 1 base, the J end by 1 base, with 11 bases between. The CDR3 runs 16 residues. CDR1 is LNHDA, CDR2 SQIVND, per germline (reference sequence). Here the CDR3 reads CASSIGRGSSNQPQHF. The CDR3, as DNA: TGTGCCAGTAGTATAGGGCGGGGATCGAGCAATCAGCCCCAGCATTTT.

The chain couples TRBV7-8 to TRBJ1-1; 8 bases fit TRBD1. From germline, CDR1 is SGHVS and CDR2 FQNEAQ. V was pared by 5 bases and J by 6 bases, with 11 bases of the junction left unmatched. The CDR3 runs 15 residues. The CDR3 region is CASSPWASGGPEAFF. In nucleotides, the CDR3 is TGTGCCAGCAGCCCGTGGGCGTCAGGGGGCCCTGAAGCTTTCTTT.

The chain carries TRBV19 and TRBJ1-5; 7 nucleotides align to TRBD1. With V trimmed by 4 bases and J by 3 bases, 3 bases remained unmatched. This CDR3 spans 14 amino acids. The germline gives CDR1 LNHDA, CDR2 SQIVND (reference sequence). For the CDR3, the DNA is TGTGCCAGTAGTAAGGACAGGTTCAATCAGCCCCAGCATTTT. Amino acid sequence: CASSKDRFNQPQHF.

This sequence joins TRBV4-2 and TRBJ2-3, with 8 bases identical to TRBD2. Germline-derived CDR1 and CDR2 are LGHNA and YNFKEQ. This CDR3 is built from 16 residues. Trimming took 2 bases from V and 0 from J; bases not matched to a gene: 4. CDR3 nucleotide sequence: TGTGCCAGCAGCCAAACTAGCGGCACTAGCACAGATACGCAGTATTTT. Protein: CASSQTSGTSTDTQYF.

The CDR3 DNA follows: TGTGCCAGCAGCGTAGATGGAGATGGGGGGAATGAGCAGTTCTTC. Its translation is CASSVDGDGGNEQFF. This sequence joins TRBV9 and TRBJ2-1, with a weak D call TRBD2 (6 bases). CDR1 SGDLS and CDR2 YYNGEE come from the germline V gene. This CDR3 region has 15 residues. The ends were cut back, 0 bases at V and 7 bases at J, with 14 bases in the middle.

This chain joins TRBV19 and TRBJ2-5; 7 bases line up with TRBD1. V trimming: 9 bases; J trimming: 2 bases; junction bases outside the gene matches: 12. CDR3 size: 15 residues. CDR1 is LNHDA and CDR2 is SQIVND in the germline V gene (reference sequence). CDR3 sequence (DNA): TGTGCCAGCAAGGGACAGTTAAGGGGGCAAGAGACCCAGTACTTC. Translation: CASKGQLRGQETQYF. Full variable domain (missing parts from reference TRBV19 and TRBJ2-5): DGGITQSPKYLFRKEGQNVTLSCEQNLNHDAMYWYRQDPGQGLRLIYYSQIVNDFQKGDIAEGYSVSREKKESFPLTVTSAQKNPTAFYLCASKGQLRGQETQYFGPGTRLLVL.

DNA for the CDR3: TGTGCCACCAGTGATAGCTACCTATTCTACAATGAGCAGTTCTTC. This encodes CATSDSYLFYNEQFF. The rearrangement joins TRBV24-1 to TRBJ2-1; D not certain. The germline gives CDR1 KGHDR, CDR2 SFDVKD. The CDR3 runs to 15 residues. V was pared by 3 bases and J by 3 bases, with 11 bases between.

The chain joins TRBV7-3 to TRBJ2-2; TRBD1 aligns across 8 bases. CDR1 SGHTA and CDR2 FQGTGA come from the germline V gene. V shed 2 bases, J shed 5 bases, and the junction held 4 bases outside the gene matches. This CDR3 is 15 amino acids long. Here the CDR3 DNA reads TGTGCCAGCAGCTTACGGACAGGGCGGACCGGGGAGCTGTTTTTT. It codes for CASSLRTGRTGELFF.

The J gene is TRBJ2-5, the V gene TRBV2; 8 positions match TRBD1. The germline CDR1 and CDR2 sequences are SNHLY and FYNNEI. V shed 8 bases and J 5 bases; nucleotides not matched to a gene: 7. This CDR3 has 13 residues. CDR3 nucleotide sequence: TGTGCCAGCTCGGCAGGGGGCGAGGAGACCCAGTACTTC. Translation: CASSAGGEETQYF.

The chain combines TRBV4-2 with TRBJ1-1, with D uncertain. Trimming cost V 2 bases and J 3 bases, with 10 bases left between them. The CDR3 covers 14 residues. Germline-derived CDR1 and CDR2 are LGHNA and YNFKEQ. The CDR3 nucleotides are TGTGCCAGCAGCCAACCGGGTGTGGACACTGAAGCTTTCTTT. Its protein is CASSQPGVDTEAFF.

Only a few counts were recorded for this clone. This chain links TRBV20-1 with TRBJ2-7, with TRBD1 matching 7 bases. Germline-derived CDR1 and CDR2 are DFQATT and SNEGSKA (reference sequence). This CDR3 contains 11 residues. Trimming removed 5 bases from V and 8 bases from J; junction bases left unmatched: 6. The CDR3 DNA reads TGCAGTGCTCGCAGGGGGATACAGCAGTACTTC. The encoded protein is CSARRGIQQYF.

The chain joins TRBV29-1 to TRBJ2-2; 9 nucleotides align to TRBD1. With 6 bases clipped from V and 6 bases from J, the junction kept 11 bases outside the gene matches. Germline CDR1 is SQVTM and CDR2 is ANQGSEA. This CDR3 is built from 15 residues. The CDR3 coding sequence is TGCAGCGTCACAGCCGGGACAGGGACAGCCGGGGAGCTGTTTTTT. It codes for CSVTAGTGTAGELFF.

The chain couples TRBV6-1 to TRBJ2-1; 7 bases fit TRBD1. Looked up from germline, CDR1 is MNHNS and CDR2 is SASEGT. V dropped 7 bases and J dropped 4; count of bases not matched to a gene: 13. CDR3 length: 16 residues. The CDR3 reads CASIEAAQGTYNEQFF. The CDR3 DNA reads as TGTGCCAGCATCGAAGCGGCACAGGGGACATACAATGAGCAGTTCTTC.

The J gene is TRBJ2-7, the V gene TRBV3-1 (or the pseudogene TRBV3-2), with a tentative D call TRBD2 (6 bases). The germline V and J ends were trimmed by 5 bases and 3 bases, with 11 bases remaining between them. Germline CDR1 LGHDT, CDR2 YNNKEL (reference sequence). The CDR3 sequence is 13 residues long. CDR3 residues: CASSKRLVYEQYF. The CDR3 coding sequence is TGTGCCAGCAGCAAGAGACTAGTCTACGAGCAGTACTTC.

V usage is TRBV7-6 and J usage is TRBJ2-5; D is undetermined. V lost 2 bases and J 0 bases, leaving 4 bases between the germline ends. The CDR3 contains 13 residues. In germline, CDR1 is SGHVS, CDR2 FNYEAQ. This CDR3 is CASSLRYQETQYF. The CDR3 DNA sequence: TGTGCCAGCAGCTTACGGTACCAAGAGACCCAGTACTTC.

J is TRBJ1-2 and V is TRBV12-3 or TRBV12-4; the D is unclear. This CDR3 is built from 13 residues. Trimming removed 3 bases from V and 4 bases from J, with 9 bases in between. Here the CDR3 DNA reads TGTGCCAGCAGTTTCAAGCACAGCTATGGCTACACCTTC. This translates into CASSFKHSYGYTF.